This TCR beta chain was sequenced in a study of blood T cell repertoires in COVID-19. Study background: Specimens from acute and convalescent COVID-19 originated in the United States, Italy and Spain.

Using immunoSEQ multiplex PCR, the repertoire was profiled, and TCRdb retains in-frame clones only, with some absent. The sample records 130,000 to 150,000 clones, roughly 84% being singletons. The CDR3 is made up of 15 amino acids. V shed 4 bases, J shed 9 bases, and the junction held 4 bases outside the gene matches. Germline CDR1 SGHRS, CDR2 YFSETQ. The source material was PBMCs or T cells enriched from blood (not recorded which). The V and J genes are TRBV5-1 and TRBJ2-1; the match to TRBD2 covers 16 bases. This clonotype was obtained from a woman in her 50s who had been exposed to COVID-19. CDR3 protein: CASSLGLAGGVEQFF. CDR3 DNA sequence: TGCGCCAGCAGCCTGGGACTAGCGGGAGGGGTTGAGCAGTTCTTC. The variable domain in full, completed from reference TRBV5-1 and TRBJ2-1, reads KAGVTQTPRYLIKTRGQQVTLSCSPISGHRSVSWYQQTPGQGLQFLFEYFSETQRNKGNFPGRFSGRQFSNSRSEMNVSTLELGDSALYLCASSLGLAGGVEQFFGPGTRLTVL.